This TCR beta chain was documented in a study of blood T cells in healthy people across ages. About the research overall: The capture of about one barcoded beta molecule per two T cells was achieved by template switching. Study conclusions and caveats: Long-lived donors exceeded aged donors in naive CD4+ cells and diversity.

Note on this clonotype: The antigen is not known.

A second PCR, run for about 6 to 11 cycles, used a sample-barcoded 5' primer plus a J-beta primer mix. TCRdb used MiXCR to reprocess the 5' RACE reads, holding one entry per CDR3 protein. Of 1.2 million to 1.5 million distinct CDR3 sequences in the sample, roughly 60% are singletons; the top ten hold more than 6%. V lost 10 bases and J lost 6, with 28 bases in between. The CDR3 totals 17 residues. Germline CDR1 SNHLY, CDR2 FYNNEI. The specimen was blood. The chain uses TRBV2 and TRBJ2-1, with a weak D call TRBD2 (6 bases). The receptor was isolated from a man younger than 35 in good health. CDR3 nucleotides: TGTGCCAATCCTCGGGATAAGCTAGCGACACTTTCCAATGAGCAGTTCTTC. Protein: CANPRDKLATLSNEQFF.